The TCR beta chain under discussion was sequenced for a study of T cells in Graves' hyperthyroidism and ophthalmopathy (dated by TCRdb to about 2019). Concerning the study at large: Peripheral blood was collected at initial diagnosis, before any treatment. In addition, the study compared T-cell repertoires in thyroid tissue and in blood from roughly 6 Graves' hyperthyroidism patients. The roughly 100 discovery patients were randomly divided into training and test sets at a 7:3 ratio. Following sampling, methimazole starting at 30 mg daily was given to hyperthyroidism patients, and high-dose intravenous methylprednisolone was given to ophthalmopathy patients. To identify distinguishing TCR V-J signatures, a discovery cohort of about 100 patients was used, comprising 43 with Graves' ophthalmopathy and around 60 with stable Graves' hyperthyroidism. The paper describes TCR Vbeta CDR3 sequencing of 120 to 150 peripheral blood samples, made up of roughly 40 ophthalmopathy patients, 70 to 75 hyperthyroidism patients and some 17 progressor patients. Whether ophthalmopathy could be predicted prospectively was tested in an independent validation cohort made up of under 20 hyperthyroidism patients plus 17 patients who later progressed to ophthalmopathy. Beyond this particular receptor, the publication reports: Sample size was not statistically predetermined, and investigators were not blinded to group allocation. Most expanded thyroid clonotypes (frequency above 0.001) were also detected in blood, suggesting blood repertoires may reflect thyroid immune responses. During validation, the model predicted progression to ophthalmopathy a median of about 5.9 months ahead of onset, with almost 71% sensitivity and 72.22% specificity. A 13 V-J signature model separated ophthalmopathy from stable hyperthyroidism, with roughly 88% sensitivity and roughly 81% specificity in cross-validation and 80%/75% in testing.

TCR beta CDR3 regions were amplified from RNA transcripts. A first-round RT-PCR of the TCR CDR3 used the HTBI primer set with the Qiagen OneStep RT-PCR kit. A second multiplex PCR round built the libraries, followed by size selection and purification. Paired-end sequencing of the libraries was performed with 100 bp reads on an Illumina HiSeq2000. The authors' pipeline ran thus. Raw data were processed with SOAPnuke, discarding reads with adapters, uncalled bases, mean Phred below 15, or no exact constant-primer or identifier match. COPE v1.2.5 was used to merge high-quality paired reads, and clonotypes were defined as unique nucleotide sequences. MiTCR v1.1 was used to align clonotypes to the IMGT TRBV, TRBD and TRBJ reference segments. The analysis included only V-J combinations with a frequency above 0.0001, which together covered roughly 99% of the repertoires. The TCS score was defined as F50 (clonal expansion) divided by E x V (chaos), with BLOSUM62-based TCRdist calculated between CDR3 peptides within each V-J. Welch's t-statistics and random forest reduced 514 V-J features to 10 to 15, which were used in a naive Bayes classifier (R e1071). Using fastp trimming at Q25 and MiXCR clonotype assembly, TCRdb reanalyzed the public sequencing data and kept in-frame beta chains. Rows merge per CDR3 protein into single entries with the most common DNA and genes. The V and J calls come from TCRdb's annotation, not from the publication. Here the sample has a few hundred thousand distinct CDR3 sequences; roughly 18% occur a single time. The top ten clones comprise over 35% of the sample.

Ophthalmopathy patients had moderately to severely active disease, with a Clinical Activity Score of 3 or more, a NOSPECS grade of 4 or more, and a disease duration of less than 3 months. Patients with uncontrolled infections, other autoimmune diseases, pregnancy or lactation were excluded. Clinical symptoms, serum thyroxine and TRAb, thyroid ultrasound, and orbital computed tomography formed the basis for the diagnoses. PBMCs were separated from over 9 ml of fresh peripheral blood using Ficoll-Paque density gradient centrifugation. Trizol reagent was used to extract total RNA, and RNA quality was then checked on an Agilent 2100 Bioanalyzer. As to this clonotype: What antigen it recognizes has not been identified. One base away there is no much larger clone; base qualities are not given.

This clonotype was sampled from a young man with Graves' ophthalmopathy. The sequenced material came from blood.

In nucleotides, the sequence is TGCGCCAGCAGCTTAGAGCCGGGACAGGGGTTGGAAAAACTGTTTTTT. It specifies CASSLEPGQGLEKLFF. The sequence is built from TRBV5-1 and TRBJ1-4, and 10 bases in between align with TRBD1. Spanning cysteine to phenylalanine, the CDR3 consists of 16 amino acids. Left in the record is the CDR3 DNA by itself, 48 bases read in frame from the first base. From V the trimming removes 2 bases and from J it removes 8 bases, while the gene matches leave 9 bases of the junction unaccounted for. The CDR1 and CDR2 encoded by the germline V gene are SGHRS and YFSETQ.